A single sample gave rise to the 20 T cell receptor beta chains below, sequenced in a study of blood T cell repertoires in COVID-19. Assay used: immunoSEQ multiplex PCR; TCRdb lists only in-frame clones, some missing. This table holds fewer than 300,000 clones, approximately 90% found once. Sequenced sample: PBMCs or T cells enriched from blood (not recorded which). These receptors originate from a woman aged 40-49 years with acute COVID-19.

The rearrangement uses TRBV6-5 and TRBJ2-5; 13 nucleotides match TRBD2. Germline V gene sequence: CDR1 MNHEY, CDR2 SVGAGI. This CDR3 is 14 amino acids long. The J segment lost 9 bases and the V segment lost 6 bases, leaving 7 bases of the junction unmatched. CDR3 region: CASRPGLAGEAQYF. The DNA for the CDR3 is TGTGCCAGCAGGCCCGGACTAGCGGGGGAGGCCCAGTACTTC.

This clone was recorded only once. The chain joins TRBV7-6 to TRBJ2-3; 11 nucleotides match TRBD1. CDR1 SGHVS and CDR2 FNYEAQ come from the germline V gene. The CDR3 spans 15 residues. V lost 5 bases, J lost 1 base, and 2 bases stayed unmatched. The CDR3 is CASSRGQGGTDTQYF. DNA of the CDR3: TGTGCCAGCAGCCGGGGACAGGGGGGCACAGATACGCAGTATTTT. Full variable domain (rest looked up from reference TRBV7-6 and TRBJ2-3): GAGVSQSPRYKVTKRGQDVALRCDPISGHVSLYWYRQALGQGPEFLTYFNYEAQQDKSGLPNDRFSAERPEGSISTLTIQRTEQRDSAMYRCASSRGQGGTDTQYFGPGTRLTVL.

This clone was recorded once. The V call is TRBV2, the J call TRBJ1-2, with D unclear. The CDR3 runs 16 residues. V lost 7 bases and J 5 bases, leaving 23 bases between the germline ends. Germline lookup yields CDR1 SNHLY and CDR2 FYNNEI. The CDR3, as DNA: TGTGCCAGCAAAGGAGGGTTTGGGTTACGAAGGTATGGCTACACCTTC. Translation: CASKGGFGLRRYGYTF.

This clone was observed a few times. The chain is built from TRBV19 and TRBJ1-4; TRBD1 agrees at 10 bases. This CDR3 contains 15 residues. Germline CDR1 is LNHDA and CDR2 is SQIVND (reference sequence). V was clipped by 0 bases and J by 7 bases; unmatched bases: 2. The CDR3 DNA is TGTGCCAGTAGTATAGACAGGGACAGGGGTGAAAAACTGTTTTTT. Translated, it gives CASSIDRDRGEKLFF.

The chain has TRBV2 and TRBJ2-1; 9 bases fit TRBD2. The CDR3 sequence is 15 residues long. Germline assignment: CDR1 SNHLY and CDR2 FYNNEI. V shed 2 bases, J shed 4 bases, and the junction held 3 bases outside the gene matches. The CDR3 sequence: CASSEMRGGYNEQFF. The CDR3 DNA reads as TGTGCCAGCAGTGAAATGCGGGGGGGGTACAATGAGCAGTTCTTC.

This sequence joins TRBV12-3 or TRBV12-4 and TRBJ1-1, with 8 bases fitting TRBD1. V gave up 8 bases and J gave up 8 bases; unmatched junction bases: 10. CDR3 length: 13 residues. The CDR3 nucleotides read TGTGCCAGCGGTGGGACAGGTCTTTTAGAAGCTTTCTTT. Its translation is CASGGTGLLEAFF.

The chain combines TRBV7-8 with TRBJ1-5, with D possibly matching TRBD1 (6 bases). The length of the CDR3 is 14 residues. Trimming cost V 4 bases and J 3 bases, with 10 bases left between them. CDR1 and CDR2 from the germline V gene are SGHVS and FQNEAQ. DNA for the CDR3: TGTGCCAGCAGCTCCCGACAGGCCAATCAGCCCCAGCATTTT. Amino acid sequence: CASSSRQANQPQHF. Together with reference TRBV7-8 and TRBJ1-5, the CDR3 gives the full variable domain: GAGVSQSPRYKVAKRGQDVALRCDPISGHVSLFWYQQALGQGPEFLTYFQNEAQLDKSGLPSDRFFAERPEGSVSTLKIQRTQQEDSAVYLCASSSRQANQPQHFGDGTRLSIL.

V is TRBV14 and J is TRBJ1-1; D call uncertain. Looked up from germline, CDR1 is SGHDN and CDR2 is FVKESK. Trimming left V 0 bases short and J 1 base short, with 3 bases between. The CDR3 runs to 13 residues. CDR3 sequence reads: CASSQDRNTEAFF. The CDR3 DNA reads as TGTGCCAGCAGCCAAGACAGGAACACTGAAGCTTTCTTT.

V gene TRBV28 combines with J gene TRBJ2-7, with 9 bases identical to TRBD1. The germline V gene has CDR1 MDHEN and CDR2 SYDVKM. Trimming cost V 2 bases and J 1 base; bases outside gene matches: 3. The CDR3 contains 15 residues. As DNA, the CDR3 is TGTGCCAGCAGTTTACTGGACAGGGGATCCTACGAGCAGTACTTC. This gives the protein CASSLLDRGSYEQYF.

The J gene is TRBJ2-1, the V gene TRBV18, with 11 bases that match TRBD2. This CDR3 contains 16 residues. Trimming removed 1 base from V and 9 bases from J; junction bases left unmatched: 8. CDR1 KGHSH and CDR2 LQKENI come from the germline V gene. The DNA of the CDR3 is TGTGCCAGCTCACCACTGCTAGCGGGAGGCCGGGGTGAGCAGTTCTTC. Amino acid sequence: CASSPLLAGGRGEQFF.

V and J are TRBV21-1 and TRBJ2-3; the table gives TRBD1 as D, unverified against the DNA. TRBV21-1 is given as a pseudogene. The CDR3 consists of 17 residues. The CDR3 region is CASSKAGQGSGTDTQYF. The CDR3 bases are TGTGCCAGCAGCAAAGCGGGGCAAGGGTCGGGCACAGATACGCAGTATTTT.

The CDR3 DNA reads as TGTGCCACCTCGGACAGGAGTAACACTGAAGCTTTCTTT. Translated: CATSDRSNTEAFF. The chain joins TRBV10-3 to TRBJ1-1; 7 bases fit TRBD1. Trimming removed 10 bases from V and 2 bases from J; junction bases left unmatched: 7. CDR1 and CDR2 (germline): ENHRY, SYGVKD. This CDR3 has 13 residues.

This chain connects TRBV2 to TRBJ2-1, with 11 bases identical to TRBD2. With V trimmed by 7 bases and J by 1 base, 3 bases remained unmatched. CDR1 and CDR2 from the germline V gene are SNHLY and FYNNEI. The CDR3 runs 15 residues. The CDR3 bases are TGTGCCAGCACCATAGCGGGGGGGTCCTACAATGAGCAGTTCTTC. Its translation is CASTIAGGSYNEQFF.

This sequence joins TRBV6-1 and TRBJ2-3; 10 nucleotides agree with TRBD2. Germline CDR1 reads MNHNS; CDR2 reads SASEGT. CDR3 length: 18 residues. The ends lost 3 bases at V and 2 bases at J; junction bases unmatched: 11. The CDR3 coding sequence is TGTGCCAGCAGTGAGAGGAGCGGGGGGGCTTTCTCCACAGATACGCAGTATTTT. Its translation is CASSERSGGAFSTDTQYF.

The chain uses TRBV24-1 and TRBJ1-5; D might be TRBD1 (5 bases). CDR3 size: 17 residues. Germline V gene sequence: CDR1 KGHDR, CDR2 SFDVKD. The ends were cut back, 4 bases at V and 2 bases at J, with 17 bases in the middle. CDR3: CATSDPRQGTGNQPQHF. The CDR3 DNA follows: TGTGCCACCAGTGACCCCCGCCAGGGTACGGGCAATCAGCCCCAGCATTTT.

The chain combines TRBV27 with TRBJ1-3; D may be TRBD1 (6 bases). Trimming removed 6 bases from V and 8 bases from J, with 20 bases in between. CDR1 and CDR2 (germline): MNHEY, SMNVEV (reference sequence). The CDR3 loop spans 15 amino acids. CDR3 loop: CASRDRPSVGDTIYF. In nucleotides, the CDR3 is TGTGCCAGCAGAGACAGGCCCAGTGTAGGCGACACCATATATTTT.

The V gene is TRBV7-9, the J gene TRBJ2-5; D might be TRBD2 (6 bases). V lost 2 bases and J lost 4, with 17 bases in between. There are 16 residues in the CDR3. CDR1 and CDR2 from the germline V gene are SEHNR and FQNEAQ (reference sequence). CDR3 region: CASSLRRGVRSETQYF. The DNA of the CDR3 is TGTGCCAGCAGCTTAAGACGCGGGGTTAGGTCAGAGACCCAGTACTTC.

The chain is built from TRBV19 and TRBJ2-3, with D maybe TRBD1 (6 bases). The CDR3 runs 17 residues. Germline CDR1 reads LNHDA; CDR2 reads SQIVND (reference sequence). V dropped 3 bases and J dropped 2 bases, with 18 bases sitting between them. As DNA, the CDR3 is TGTGCCAGTAGTATGTGGGACATCTGGGGAGACACAGATACGCAGTATTTT. Encoded protein: CASSMWDIWGDTDTQYF.

This clone came up a few times. At one of its ends the junction is not consistent with the germline gene, which may arise from a read error. The chain employs TRBV7-7 and TRBJ2-2; 10 nucleotides match TRBD2. The CDR3 totals 15 residues. CDR1 and CDR2 from the germline V gene are SSHAT and FNYEAQ (reference sequence). The DNA for the CDR3 is TGTGCTAGCAGCTTAGCGGGAGGAGACACCGGGGAGCTGTTTTTT. Protein: CASSLAGGDTGELFF.

This chain uses TRBV19 with TRBJ1-2; 8 nucleotides line up with TRBD1. This CDR3 spans 15 amino acids. CDR1 and CDR2 from the germline V gene are LNHDA and SQIVND (reference sequence). The V gene end was trimmed by 5 bases and the J gene end by 8 bases; junction bases not matched to a gene: 13. For the CDR3, the DNA is TGTGCCAGTAGTGATAACAGGGGGAGCATTCGAGGCTACACCTTC. As protein: CASSDNRGSIRGYTF.